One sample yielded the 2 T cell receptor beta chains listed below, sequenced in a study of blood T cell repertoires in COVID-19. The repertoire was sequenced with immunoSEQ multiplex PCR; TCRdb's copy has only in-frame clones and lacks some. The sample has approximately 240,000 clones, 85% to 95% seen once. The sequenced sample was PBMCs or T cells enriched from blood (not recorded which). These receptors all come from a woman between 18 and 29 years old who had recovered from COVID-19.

CDR3 coding DNA: TGTGCCTGGAGCCTACCGGGACAGGGGCGCCCGGCATGCAATCAGCCCCAGCATTTT. Translating it yields CAWSLPGQGRPACNQPQHF. The J gene is TRBJ1-5, the V gene TRBV30; TRBD1 matches at 10 bases. There are 19 residues in the CDR3. V shed 3 bases, J shed 2 bases, and the junction held 16 bases outside the gene matches. Germline CDR1 is GTSNPN and CDR2 is SVGIG (reference sequence).

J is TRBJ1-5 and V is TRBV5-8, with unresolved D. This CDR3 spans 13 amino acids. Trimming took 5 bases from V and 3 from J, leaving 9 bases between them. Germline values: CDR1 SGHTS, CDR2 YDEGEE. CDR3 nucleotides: TGTGCCAGCAGTCCGACACCCAATCAGCCCCAGCATTTT. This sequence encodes CASSPTPNQPQHF.